This TCR beta chain was obtained from a study of blood T cell repertoires in COVID-19. Study-wide context: Sample material is recorded as cDNA or gDNA derived from T cells, B-cell-depleted T cells, or PBMCs.

This CDR3 has 18 residues. V dropped 0 bases and J dropped 0 bases, with 15 bases sitting between them. The germline CDR1 and CDR2 sequences are LGHNT and FRNRAP. TCRdb's table, derived via immunoSEQ multiplex PCR, lists solely in-frame clones and lacks some. There are 120,000 or so clones in the sample; 88% occur only once, and less than 8% lies in the top ten. Source material: peripheral blood. The sequence was obtained from a man aged 50-59 years with acute or convalescent COVID-19. V usage is TRBV12-5 and J usage is TRBJ1-5; the D is unclear. The CDR3 sequence: CASGLVSGRYPSNQPQHF. CDR3 sequence (DNA): TGTGCTAGTGGTTTGGTATCAGGCAGGTACCCTAGCAATCAGCCCCAGCATTTT.